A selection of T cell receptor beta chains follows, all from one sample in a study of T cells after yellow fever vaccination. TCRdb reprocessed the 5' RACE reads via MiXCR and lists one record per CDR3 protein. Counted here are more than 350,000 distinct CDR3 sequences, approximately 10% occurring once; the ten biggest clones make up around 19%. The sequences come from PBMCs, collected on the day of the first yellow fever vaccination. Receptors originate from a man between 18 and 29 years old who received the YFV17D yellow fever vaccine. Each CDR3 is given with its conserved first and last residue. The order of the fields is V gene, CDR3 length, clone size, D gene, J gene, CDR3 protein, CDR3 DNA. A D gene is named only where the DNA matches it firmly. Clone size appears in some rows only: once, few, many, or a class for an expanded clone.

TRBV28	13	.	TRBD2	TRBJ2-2	CATQRDGTGELFF	TGTGCCACCCAGCGGGATGGCACCGGGGAGCTGTTTTTT
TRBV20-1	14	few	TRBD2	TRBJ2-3	CSAPSGLATDTQYF	TGCAGTGCTCCCAGTGGACTAGCGACAGATACGCAGTATTTT
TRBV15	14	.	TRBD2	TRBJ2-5	CATSRPGGRETQYF	TGTGCCACCAGCAGACCGGGCGGGAGAGAGACCCAGTACTTC
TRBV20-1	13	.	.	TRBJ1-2	CSASIPDLYGYTF	TGCAGTGCTAGTATCCCCGATCTCTATGGCTACACCTTC
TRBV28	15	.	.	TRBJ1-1	CASSPLLGGGTEAFF	TGTGCCAGCAGTCCGCTATTGGGAGGGGGCACTGAAGCTTTCTTT
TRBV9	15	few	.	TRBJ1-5	CASSVGGNSNQPQHF	TGTGCCAGCAGCGTAGGGGGTAATAGCAATCAGCCCCAGCATTTT
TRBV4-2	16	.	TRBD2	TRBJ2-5	CASSQGSGGARETQYF	TGTGCCAGCAGCCAAGGAAGCGGGGGGGCTCGAGAGACCCAGTACTTC
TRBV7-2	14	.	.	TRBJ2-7	CASSPRDGGYEQYF	TGTGCCAGCAGCCCCCGGGACGGAGGCTACGAGCAGTACTTC
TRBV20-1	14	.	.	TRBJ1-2	CSASARDGFYGYTF	TGCAGTGCTAGTGCCCGGGACGGTTTTTATGGCTACACCTTC
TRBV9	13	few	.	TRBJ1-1	CASSAGPNTEAFF	TGTGCCAGCAGCGCCGGACCGAACACTGAAGCTTTCTTT
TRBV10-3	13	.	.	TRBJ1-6	CAIGGENNSPLHF	TGTGCCATCGGAGGGGAGAACAATTCACCCCTCCACTTT
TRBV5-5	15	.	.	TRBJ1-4	CASSPRQGDNEKLFF	TGTGCCAGCAGCCCCAGGCAGGGTGATAATGAAAAACTGTTTTTT
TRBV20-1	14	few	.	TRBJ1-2	CSAREIGRGAGYTF	TGCAGTGCTAGAGAAATTGGCAGGGGCGCTGGCTACACCTTC
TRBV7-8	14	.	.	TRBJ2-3	CASSSFGTTDTQYF	TGTGCCAGCAGCTCGTTTGGGACCACAGATACGCAGTATTTT
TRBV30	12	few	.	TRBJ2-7	CASQGGDYEQYF	TGTGCCTCACAGGGTGGGGACTACGAGCAGTACTTC
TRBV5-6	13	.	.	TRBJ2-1	CASSLDNYNEQFF	TGTGCCAGCAGCTTGGACAACTACAATGAGCAGTTCTTC
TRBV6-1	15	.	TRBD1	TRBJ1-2	CASSVQGSTNYGYTF	TGTGCCAGCAGTGTACAGGGGTCCACTAACTATGGCTACACCTTC
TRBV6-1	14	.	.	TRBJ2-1	CASSPGTQYNEQFF	TGTGCCAGCAGTCCCGGGACCCAGTACAATGAGCAGTTCTTC
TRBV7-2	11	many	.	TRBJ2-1	CASSLISEQFF	TGTGCCAGCAGCTTAATTAGTGAGCAGTTCTTC
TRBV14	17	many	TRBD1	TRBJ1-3	CASSQEATDRGGNTIYF	TGTGCCAGCAGCCAAGAAGCGACTGACAGGGGAGGAAACACCATATATTTT
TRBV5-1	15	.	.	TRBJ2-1	CASSPLEGRGSEQFF	TGCGCCAGCAGCCCGCTCGAAGGGCGCGGAAGTGAGCAGTTCTTC